The sequence of this T cell receptor (beta chain) was determined in a study of blood T cells in healthy people across ages. Findings and limits, study-wide: TCR beta diversity was tightly associated with the proportion of naive T cells. Greater diversity and more naive CD4+ cells were seen in long-lived donors than in aged donors.

The V and J ends lost 7 bases and 2 bases respectively, with 12 bases between them. The CDR3 is 14 residues long. From germline, CDR1 is MNHNY and CDR2 SVGAGI (reference sequence). The sample providers were healthy Caucasian people from Russia, aged about 6 to 90. Every sample yielded at least 6 million isolated PBMCs. Combining a sample-barcoded 5' primer with a J-beta primer mix, a second PCR ran for 7 to 11 cycles. From the 5' RACE reads, TCRdb called clonotypes with MiXCR, one entry per CDR3 protein. This table holds about 1.8 million distinct CDR3 sequences, less than 50% found once. On this clonotype: The antigen is not known.

The sample consisted of blood. The chain recombines TRBV6-6 with TRBJ1-5; the D gene is possibly TRBD1 (5 bases). This receptor was taken from a woman in her thirties or forties in good health. DNA for the CDR3: TGTGCCAGCACCCAGGGATCTGGCAATCAGCCCCAGCATTTT. Its translation is CASTQGSGNQPQHF.